What follows are 21 T cell receptor beta chains derived from one specimen sequenced in a study of T cells in Graves' hyperthyroidism and ophthalmopathy. RNA transcripts gave rise to amplified TCR beta CDR3 regions. TCR CDR3 underwent first-round RT-PCR with the HTBI primer set. TCRdb processed the multiplex PCR reads anew with MiXCR; each CDR3 protein has one entry. This table holds some 460,000 distinct CDR3 sequences, around 14% found once. Sequenced material: blood. Source of these receptors: a woman aged 18 to 35 with Graves' hyperthyroidism.

This clonotype was found many times. The chain combines TRBV27 with TRBJ2-1, with D perhaps matching TRBD1 (6 bases). This CDR3 region has 15 residues. Trimming stripped 4 bases from V and 0 bases from J, with 10 bases between. Germline CDR1 reads MNHEY; CDR2 reads SMNVEV (reference sequence). Written as DNA, the CDR3 is TGTGCCAGCAGTTCACCAGGGGTCTCCTACAATGAGCAGTTCTTC. Amino acids: CASSSPGVSYNEQFF.

There are a few counts of this clonotype. J is TRBJ2-2 and V is TRBV29-1, with 7 bases aligning to TRBD2. V dropped 6 bases and J dropped 7; count of bases not matched to a gene: 8. CDR3 size: 13 residues. Per the germline V gene, CDR1 is SQVTM and CDR2 is ANQGSEA. CDR3 sequence reads: CSVPAGQVGELFF. The CDR3, as DNA: TGCAGCGTCCCAGCGGGGCAGGTCGGGGAGCTGTTTTTT.

This clonotype was observed a few times. This sequence joins TRBV14 and TRBJ2-7; tentatively, D is TRBD1 (6 bases). Germline V CDR1 and CDR2: SGHDN, FVKESK. This CDR3 has 15 residues. V dropped 0 bases and J dropped 3 bases, with 12 bases sitting between them. The CDR3 DNA reads as TGTGCCAGCAGCCAAGAAAATCAGGGGAGCTACGAGCAGTACTTC. It yields the protein CASSQENQGSYEQYF.

This clonotype turned up a few times. Mismatch with germline at one junction end may stem from a read error. V is TRBV7-7 and J is TRBJ2-5; 10 bases align to TRBD2. This CDR3 is 16 amino acids long. The V gene's germline CDR1 is SSHAT and CDR2 FNYEAQ (reference sequence). The CDR3 DNA is TGTGCTAGCAGCCGGCACACTAGCGGGGTTCCAAAGACCCAGTACTTC. Translation: CASSRHTSGVPKTQYF. Using reference TRBV7-7 and TRBJ2-5 for the parts outside the CDR3, the full variable domain is GAGVSQSPRYKVTKRGQDVTLRCDPISSHATLYWYQQALGQGPEFLTYFNYEAQPDKSGLPSDRFSAERPEGSISTLTIQRTEQRDSAMYRCASSRHTSGVPKTQYFGPGTRLLVL.

The sample holds many counts of this clonotype. This chain connects TRBV18 to TRBJ2-7, with no clear D. The CDR3 is made up of 13 amino acids. In germline, CDR1 is KGHSH, CDR2 LQKENI. The V end was cut by 6 bases, the J end by 0 bases, with 9 bases between. The CDR3 nucleotides are TGTGCCAGCTCGGACGCACGCTCCTACGAGCAGTACTTC. It codes for CASSDARSYEQYF. Supplemented by reference TRBV18 and TRBJ2-7, the full variable domain reads NAGVMQNPRHLVRRRGQEARLRCSPMKGHSHVYWYRQLPEEGLKFMVYLQKENIIDESGMPKERFSAEFPKEGPSILRIQQVVRGDSAAYFCASSDARSYEQYFGPGTRLTVT.

Ten or more counts support this clonotype. CDR3 coding DNA: TGTGCCACCAGTGATCCGGTAGCGGGAGGAGCCAATGAGCAGTTCTTC. It specifies CATSDPVAGGANEQFF. J is TRBJ2-1 and V is TRBV24-1; 10 nucleotides align to TRBD2. V dropped 3 bases and J dropped 6; count of bases not matched to a gene: 7. CDR1 is KGHDR and CDR2 is SFDVKD in the germline V gene. CDR3 size: 16 residues.

This clonotype has ten or more counts. The chain uses TRBV7-2 and TRBJ2-7, with TRBD1 matching over 11 bases. J gave up 4 bases and V 6 bases, and 8 bases lay outside the gene matches. This CDR3 has 15 residues. Germline CDR1 reads SGHTA; CDR2 reads FQGNSA. The CDR3 here is CASRRGTGGFYEQYF. Here the CDR3 DNA reads TGTGCCAGCAGACGAGGGACAGGGGGTTTTTACGAGCAGTACTTC.

The rearrangement uses TRBV19 and TRBJ1-5, with unresolved D. V lost 8 bases and J lost 2, with 19 bases in between. Germline V lookup: CDR1 LNHDA, CDR2 SQIVND (reference sequence). The CDR3 consists of 16 residues. The DNA for the CDR3 is TGTGCCAGTTCTAGTATGAGAGGTGGGGGCAATCAGCCCCAGCATTTT. It specifies CASSSMRGGGNQPQHF.

This chain joins TRBV4-3 and TRBJ1-2, with a tentative D call TRBD1 (6 bases). The CDR3 totals 16 residues. Trimming stripped 5 bases from V and 9 bases from J, with 25 bases between. The germline CDR1 and CDR2 sequences are LGHNA and YSLEER. The CDR3 is CASSSSWTDSFLRYTF. The CDR3 DNA reads as TGCGCCAGCAGCTCCTCGTGGACAGACTCCTTTTTACGCTACACCTTC.

This clonotype appeared a few times. CDR3 coding DNA: TGTGCCAGCAGTCCCGTGCCGGGGCCGATTAGCAATCAGCCCCAGCATTTT. Protein product: CASSPVPGPISNQPQHF. The genes are TRBV4-2 and TRBJ1-5; D might be TRBD1 (5 bases). From germline, CDR1 is LGHNA and CDR2 YNFKEQ. CDR3 size: 17 residues. V was cut by 6 bases and J by 0 bases, with 18 bases left in between.

The V call is TRBV4-1, the J call TRBJ1-5; 9 bases map to TRBD1. This CDR3 region has 14 residues. Germline V gene lookup returns CDR1 MGHRA and CDR2 YSYEKL. The ends lost 3 bases at V and 8 bases at J; junction bases unmatched: 5. The CDR3: CASSQGQGKEPQHF. CDR3 DNA sequence: TGCGCCAGCAGCCAGGGACAGGGCAAGGAGCCCCAGCATTTT.

This clonotype has ten or more counts. The genes are TRBV3-1 and TRBJ2-1, with D perhaps matching TRBD1 (5 bases). Germline V lookup: CDR1 LGHDT, CDR2 YNNKEL (reference sequence). The V gene lost 1 base and the J gene lost 8 bases, with 9 bases spanning the gap. The CDR3 has 13 amino acids. The CDR3 spells CASSQGWGDEQFF. The CDR3 DNA sequence: TGTGCCAGCAGCCAAGGGTGGGGCGATGAGCAGTTCTTC.

J is TRBJ2-7 and V is TRBV29-1; D may be TRBD1 (6 bases). This CDR3 region has 14 residues. CDR1 is SQVTM, CDR2 ANQGSEA, per germline. V was cut by 6 bases and J by 5 bases, with 20 bases left in between. The CDR3: CSVPLPNAGDEQYF. As DNA, the CDR3 is TGCAGCGTACCCCTTCCCAATGCAGGGGACGAGCAGTACTTC.

The sample holds many counts of this clonotype. This chain links TRBV7-3 with TRBJ1-2, with TRBD1 identical over 9 bases. CDR3 size: 15 residues. The V gene end was trimmed by 1 base and the J gene end by 4 bases; junction bases not matched to a gene: 4. Per the germline V gene, CDR1 is SGHTA and CDR2 is FQGTGA. Here the CDR3 reads CASSLSGTGIYGYTF. The DNA for the CDR3 is TGTGCCAGCAGCTTAAGTGGGACAGGGATCTATGGCTACACCTTC.

This clonotype was detected many times. This chain connects TRBV6-1 to TRBJ1-2; D unclear. Germline-derived CDR1 and CDR2 are MNHNS and SASEGT. Between the trimmed V and J ends, which lost 2 bases and 5 bases, there was a span of 6 bases. The CDR3 length is 12 residues. The CDR3 sequence: CASSEQEYGYTF. Here the CDR3 DNA reads TGTGCCAGCAGTGAACAGGAATATGGCTACACCTTC.

This clonotype was counted at least ten times. The chain combines TRBV20-1 with TRBJ2-3; maybe TRBD2 (6 bases). CDR3 length equals 13 residues. CDR1 is DFQATT and CDR2 is SNEGSKA in the germline V gene (reference sequence). Trimming removed 3 bases at V and 0 bases at J, with 7 bases between. The DNA of the CDR3 is TGCAGTGCTAGGGGGGGTAGCACAGATACGCAGTATTTT. Translation gives CSARGGSTDTQYF.

In its sample, this clonotype was seen many times. This chain connects TRBV12-3 or TRBV12-4 to TRBJ2-5; 8 nucleotides align to TRBD1. The CDR3 extends over 14 amino acids. V lost 3 bases and J lost 6; bases outside the gene matches: 6. The chain's CDR3 is CASSLTRGQQTQYF. CDR3 DNA: TGTGCCAGCAGTTTGACCAGGGGGCAGCAGACCCAGTACTTC.

Notes on this clonotype: With a much larger clone just one base away, this may be a read error. V is TRBV12-3 or TRBV12-4 and J is TRBJ2-3, with 7 bases that match TRBD1. J lost 0 bases, V lost 9 bases, and 15 bases had no gene match. The length of the CDR3 is 17 residues. The CDR3 spells CARPPSQGGYSTDTQYF. The CDR3 DNA reads TGTGCCAGACCGCCATCACAAGGGGGCTATAGCACAGATACGCAGTATTTT.

There are a few counts of this clonotype. The rearrangement links TRBV7-6 to TRBJ2-2; TRBD1 or TRBD2 may be the D gene (5 bases each). Trimming shortened V by 1 base and J by 5 bases, and 14 bases separated the two germline ends. Germline V gives CDR1 SGHVS, CDR2 FNYEAQ. CDR3 length equals 16 residues. CDR3 nucleotide sequence: TGTGCCAGCAGCTTAGTTTGGCAGGGAGAAACCGGGGAGCTGTTTTTT. Its protein product is CASSLVWQGETGELFF.

This clonotype was picked up many times. This sequence joins TRBV12-3 or TRBV12-4 and TRBJ1-2; no clear D gene. The ends were cut back, 6 bases at V and 5 bases at J, with 22 bases in the middle. This CDR3 region has 16 residues. In DNA, the CDR3 is TGTGCCAGCAGCAGATCGGGGTCTGGAGGTGGTTATGGCTACACCTTC. This encodes CASSRSGSGGGYGYTF.

This clonotype was counted ten times or more. For the CDR3, the DNA is TGTGCCAGCAGCTTATCCCTAGGGGGGGAACAAAATGAGCAGTTCTTC. Protein product: CASSLSLGGEQNEQFF. V usage is TRBV7-3 and J usage is TRBJ2-1, with D maybe TRBD2 (7 bases). CDR3 length equals 16 residues. From germline, CDR1 is SGHTA and CDR2 FQGTGA. V lost 2 bases and J lost 7, with 18 bases in between. Using reference TRBV7-3 and TRBJ2-1 for the parts outside the CDR3, the full variable domain is GAGVSQTPSNKVTEKGKYVELRCDPISGHTALYWYRQSLGQGPEFLIYFQGTGAADDSGLPNDRFFAVRPEGSVSTLKIQRTERGDSAVYLCASSLSLGGEQNEQFFGPGTRLTVL.